The 5 T cell receptor beta chains below come from one sample, sequenced in a study of blood T cells in healthy people across ages. It was with a sample-barcoded 5' primer and a J-beta primer mix that a second PCR of about 6 to 12 cycles was run. One entry per CDR3 protein, called by TCRdb with MiXCR from the 5' RACE reads. The sample has 1.5 million to 1.9 million distinct CDR3 sequences; approximately 42% are singletons. Material: blood. These receptor sequences come from a woman between 18 and 29 years old in good health.

V is TRBV7-2 and J is TRBJ2-3; TRBD1 aligns across 7 bases. V gave up 5 bases and J gave up 0 bases; unmatched junction bases: 8. The CDR3 sequence is 16 residues long. Germline V CDR1 and CDR2: SGHTA, FQGNSA. CDR3 sequence (DNA): TGTGCCAGCAGCCGAAGGGGGACAGTGAGCACAGATACGCAGTATTTT. Translating it yields CASSRRGTVSTDTQYF.

V gene TRBV14 combines with J gene TRBJ1-2; weak D call: TRBD1 (5 bases). Trimming removed 0 bases at V and 5 bases at J, with 13 bases between. Per germline, CDR1 SGHDN and CDR2 FVKESK. The CDR3 has 15 residues. The CDR3 loop reads CASSQDPGTDYGYTF. CDR3 coding DNA: TGTGCCAGCAGCCAAGATCCCGGGACGGATTATGGCTACACCTTC.

The V gene is TRBV7-9, the J gene TRBJ1-5; D might be TRBD1 (6 bases). Germline CDR1 is SEHNR and CDR2 is FQNEAQ (reference sequence). The V end lost 5 bases, the J end lost 7 bases, and 15 bases lay between the germline ends. CDR3 size: 14 residues. DNA of the CDR3: TGTGCCAGCAGCACTGGGACACTGATACAGCCCCAGCATTTT. As protein: CASSTGTLIQPQHF.

This chain links TRBV7-2 with TRBJ2-3; D is ambiguous. In germline, CDR1 is SGHTA, CDR2 FQGNSA. V lost 5 bases to trimming and J lost 2 bases, with 14 bases between them. The CDR3 has 15 amino acids. CDR3 nucleotide sequence: TGTGCCAGCAGCCTAGGACCCACCAACACAGATACGCAGTATTTT. Encoded protein: CASSLGPTNTDTQYF.

Points on this clonotype: This may be a read error: a much more frequent sequence differs by one nucleotide. The chain is built from TRBV29-1 and TRBJ2-7, with D hard to call. The germline V gene has CDR1 SQVTM and CDR2 ANQGSEA. With 1 base removed from V and 7 bases from J, the gap between germline ends came to 8 bases. The CDR3 has 11 amino acids. CDR3 sequence reads: CSVEGPHEQYF. CDR3 DNA: TGCAGCGTTGAAGGGCCCCATGAGCAGTACTTC.